This TCR beta chain was captured in a study of response to subunit inactivated influenza vaccine. General observations from the study: Authors suggested that a seasonal influenza vaccination recruits few new T cells each time.

Regarding this clonotype: Its cognate antigen is unknown.

TCRdb passed the RT-PCR reads through MiXCR, listing each CDR3 protein once. The sample records about half a million distinct CDR3 sequences, under 9% being singletons. This CDR3 spans 15 amino acids. Per germline, CDR1 SGHVS and CDR2 FNYEAQ. V was cut by 2 bases and J by 4 bases, with 15 bases left in between. The specimen comprised PBMCs from blood, sampled around 25 months after vaccination. This chain uses TRBV7-6 with TRBJ2-7; D uncertain. This receptor was obtained from a man between 50 and 75 years old who received an inactivated influenza vaccine. The CDR3 reads CASSLSTTFTYEQYF. CDR3 coding DNA: TGTGCCAGCAGCTTATCGACAACGTTCACTTACGAGCAGTACTTC.